This T cell receptor (beta chain) comes out of a study of blood T cell repertoires in COVID-19 (dated by TCRdb to 2020 to 2022). About the investigation overall: Samples covering the acute and convalescent phases of COVID-19 were provided by collaborators in the United States, Italy and Spain. The prospective study material was composed of cDNA or gDNA derived from T cells, B-cell-depleted T cells, or PBMCs. Deeply sampled blood TCRbeta repertoires from subjects exposed to, actively infected with, or recovered from COVID-19 were included in the dataset. A freely available public database, intended as a resource for researchers studying the immune response to SARS-CoV-2, is where the repertoires were released. The samples were drawn from two sources: the first 160 participants of the ongoing ImmuneRACE study, and 1,200 or so subjects contributed by 6 global collaborators. A de-identified subject ID, COVID-19 status, age in years and sex were almost always included in the sample metadata. Where HLA class I and class II types were available, the types were taken from metadata supplied by the sample provider, not from assay-based typing.

The immunoSEQ Assay, a bias-controlled multiplex PCR, was used to amplify TCRbeta CDR3 regions from genomic DNA. The study's own analysis went as follows. The number of nucleated cells in each sample was estimated from the amplification of reference gene primers within the assay. To quantify the absolute abundance of each unique TCRbeta CDR3 rearrangement, sequence reads were collapsed and filtered. For each sample, productive Simpson clonality was calculated by taking the square root of Simpson's diversity index across productive rearrangements. TCRdb took this table from immuneACCESS and kept in-frame rearrangements with V and J called. Such tables lack part of the clones; where checked against another copy, unresolved V genes explain under half of the gap, and the rest is unexplained. The V and J calls and the clone size are those of that table, but D and trimming were determined from the DNA. The sample table holds approximately 190,000 clones, of which around 84% were seen once. The biggest ten clones account for 14% of the sample.

Broad study findings and their caveats: The amount of clinical and demographic metadata varied by source and participant and was provided uncurated.

A remark on this clone: Its specific antigen is unknown. Base qualities are missing; no much larger clone stands one base away.

Each collaborating institution followed its own protocols to collect whole blood in K2EDTA tubes. For TCRbeta analysis, collaborators shipped samples in one of three forms: frozen whole blood, isolated PBMCs, or DNA extracted from either of those sample types. The junction shows trimming of 6 bases on V and 4 bases on J, plus 15 bases between the germline ends. CDR1 MNHEY and CDR2 SVGAGI were looked up in the germline V gene. The CDR3 spans 15 residues, from the cysteine through the phenylalanine. Only the CDR3 part of the read is kept: 45 bases, read in frame from the first base. This TCR was sampled from a man aged 25-40 years with active or convalescent COVID-19. Input material: peripheral blood. Here the chain combines TRBV6-5 and TRBJ2-2; TRBD1 is perhaps the D gene, given 5 matching bases. This receptor carries the CDR3 CASRLTETTTGELFF. Here is the DNA: TGTGCCAGCAGGTTGACAGAAACCACCACCGGGGAGCTGTTTTTT.